The 24 T cell receptor beta chains presented below share a single source sample, sequenced in a study of identical twins. From the 5' RACE reads, TCRdb called clonotypes with MiXCR, one entry per CDR3 protein. The sample lists under 500,000 distinct CDR3 sequences, about 13% occurring once. These records were also assigned to another study, of yellow fever vaccine responses in identical twins.

What was sequenced was CD4+ T cells sorted from blood. Receptors were obtained from a woman aged 18-29 years in good health.

The chain links TRBV12-3 or TRBV12-4 to TRBJ2-2; weak D call: TRBD2 (6 bases). V shed 7 bases and J shed 1 base, with 19 bases lying between them. The CDR3 has 17 amino acids. The CDR3 loop is CASTLILGGVNTGELFF. CDR3 coding DNA: TGTGCCAGCACCCTCATCCTGGGCGGGGTGAACACCGGGGAGCTGTTTTTT.

This clonotype was counted between two and nine times. This chain joins TRBV14 and TRBJ2-1, with no clear D. The germline V and J ends were trimmed by 0 bases and 9 bases, with 9 bases remaining between them. CDR1 is SGHDN and CDR2 is FVKESK in the germline V gene. The CDR3 is 13 residues long. The CDR3 DNA reads TGTGCCAGCAGCCAAGATTGGAGTGGTGAGCAGTTCTTC. This codes for CASSQDWSGEQFF.

The chain carries TRBV10-3 and TRBJ2-2; TRBD1 might be the D (6 bases). Trimming stripped 10 bases from V and 0 bases from J, with 9 bases between. The CDR3 has 13 residues. Per the germline V gene, CDR1 is ENHRY and CDR2 is SYGVKD. The CDR3 spells CATQGPNTGELFF. DNA of the CDR3: TGTGCCACACAGGGTCCGAACACCGGGGAGCTGTTTTTT.

The chain links TRBV29-1 to TRBJ2-5; 10 nucleotides line up with TRBD1. The CDR3 contains 12 residues. With V trimmed by 8 bases and J by 4 bases, 4 bases remained unmatched. Germline-derived CDR1 and CDR2 are SQVTM and ANQGSEA. The CDR3: CSFRQGAETQYF. The CDR3, as DNA: TGCAGCTTTAGACAGGGGGCAGAGACCCAGTACTTC.

This clonotype was seen only a few times. The chain couples TRBV12-3 or TRBV12-4 to TRBJ2-1; 8 bases line up with TRBD2. After removal of 5 bases from V and 6 bases from J, the junction contained 12 bases not matched to a gene. The CDR3 totals 16 residues. CDR3 amino acids: CASSSPGGIYGNEQFF. The CDR3 region has the DNA TGTGCCAGCAGTAGCCCGGGGGGGATATACGGCAATGAGCAGTTCTTC.

The J gene is TRBJ2-3, the V gene TRBV7-2, with 7 bases aligning to TRBD1. This CDR3 spans 15 amino acids. Germline trimming cut 3 bases from V and 3 bases from J; bases unmatched to any gene: 6. Germline V gives CDR1 SGHTA, CDR2 FQGNSA. In nucleotides, the CDR3 is TGTGCCAGCAGCTTCTTAGGGGGCAGTACAGATACGCAGTATTTT. Translated, it gives CASSFLGGSTDTQYF.

This clonotype was observed at least ten times. This rearrangement joins TRBV6-1 to TRBJ2-3; the D is unclear. V lost 1 base and J 3 bases, leaving 5 bases between the germline ends. The CDR3 is 13 residues long. The germline V gene encodes CDR1 MNHNS and CDR2 SASEGT. CDR3 bases: TGTGCCAGCAGTGAAGAGTGGACAGATACGCAGTATTTT. Protein: CASSEEWTDTQYF.

This clonotype has a handful of counts. This sequence joins TRBV12-3 or TRBV12-4 and TRBJ1-5; 8 positions agree with TRBD1. The V and J ends lost 5 bases and 9 bases, in that order; junction bases with no gene match: 9. This CDR3 has 14 residues. CDR3: CASSPQGAGGPQHF. CDR3 DNA: TGTGCCAGCAGTCCCCAGGGGGCCGGGGGGCCCCAGCATTTT.

The chain is built from TRBV4-3 and TRBJ2-7; 13 bases fit TRBD2. This CDR3 comprises 18 residues. J gave up 7 bases and V 2 bases, and 14 bases lay outside the gene matches. Germline CDR1 and CDR2: LGHNA and YSLEER. CDR3 nucleotide sequence: TGCGCCAGCAGCCAATTAACTAGCGGGAGGGCCGTACTCGAGGAGCAGTACTTC. This sequence encodes CASSQLTSGRAVLEEQYF.

This clonotype was found a few times. The V gene is TRBV12-3 or TRBV12-4, the J gene TRBJ2-3; D is unresolved. This CDR3 has 12 residues. V was clipped by 6 bases and J by 10 bases, with 14 bases between them. CDR3 coding DNA: TGTGCCAGCAGACAACAGATCGATTCGCAGTATTTT. Protein product: CASRQQIDSQYF.

This clonotype has a handful of counts. The chain uses TRBV9 and TRBJ2-7; D is possibly TRBD1 (6 bases). Trimming pared 1 base from V and 2 bases from J, leaving 13 bases between. The CDR3 contains 15 residues. Germline-derived CDR1 and CDR2 are SGDLS and YYNGEE. The CDR3 region is CASSVSQDSTYEQYF. Written as DNA, the CDR3 is TGTGCCAGCAGCGTATCCCAGGACAGCACCTACGAGCAGTACTTC.

This chain links TRBV7-3 with TRBJ2-1; D is perhaps TRBD2 (6 bases). Germline V gene sequence: CDR1 SGHTA, CDR2 FQGTGA. This CDR3 region has 15 residues. V shed 7 bases and J shed 5 bases, with 18 bases lying between them. The CDR3 here is CASNLGAGSDNEQFF. In DNA, the CDR3 is TGTGCCAGCAACCTAGGGGCGGGGTCAGACAATGAGCAGTTCTTC.

As regards this clonotype: Relative to the germline gene, one junction end is altered; a read error may explain this. The chain employs TRBV20-1 and TRBJ2-1; perhaps D is TRBD1 or TRBD2 (5 bases each). Germline-derived CDR1 and CDR2 are DFQATT and SNEGSKA (reference sequence). This CDR3 comprises 16 residues. The CDR3 loop is CCARKFSGTRFDEQFF. In DNA, the CDR3 is TGCTGTGCCAGAAAGTTTTCAGGGACCCGTTTCGATGAGCAGTTCTTC.

The chain carries TRBV3-1 and TRBJ2-1; TRBD2 agrees at 7 bases. The V segment lost 0 bases and the J segment 8 bases; nucleotides outside the gene matches: 16. This CDR3 comprises 18 residues. CDR1 and CDR2 (germline): LGHDT, YNNKEL (reference sequence). CDR3 sequence: CASSQDRPGGRVTDEQFF. CDR3 sequence (DNA): TGTGCCAGCAGCCAAGATCGTCCTGGCGGGAGAGTTACCGATGAGCAGTTCTTC.

This sequence joins TRBV12-3 or TRBV12-4 and TRBJ1-2; D call uncertain. Trimming took off 1 base at V and 8 bases at J, with 11 bases between the two ends. There are 13 residues in the CDR3. The CDR3 bases are TGTGCCAGCAGTTTAGAGGCTTTCGGGGGCTACACCTTC. This codes for CASSLEAFGGYTF.

The genes are TRBV6-2 or TRBV6-3 and TRBJ1-5; D remains unclear. Trimming removed 4 bases at V and 4 bases at J, with 14 bases between. The CDR3 covers 15 residues. CDR1 is MNHEY and CDR2 is SVGEGT in the germline V gene. This CDR3 is CASSFPLPGNQPQHF. CDR3 nucleotide sequence: TGTGCCAGCAGTTTTCCCCTCCCTGGGAATCAGCCCCAGCATTTT.

The chain employs TRBV28 and TRBJ2-3; D not resolved. Between the trimmed V and J ends, which lost 10 bases and 0 bases, there was a span of 11 bases. CDR1 is MDHEN and CDR2 is SYDVKM in the germline V gene. The CDR3 is made up of 13 amino acids. The CDR3 loop reads CATNDGSTDTQYF. The CDR3 DNA is TGTGCCACCAATGACGGTAGCACAGATACGCAGTATTTT.

The rearrangement uses TRBV11-1 and TRBJ2-5, with D perhaps being TRBD1 or TRBD2 (5 bases each). The germline gives CDR1 SGHAT, CDR2 FQDESV (reference sequence). Trimming took off 7 bases at V and 0 bases at J, with 15 bases between the two ends. This CDR3 is 15 amino acids long. The CDR3 sequence is CASNRRGGDQETQYF. The CDR3 DNA sequence: TGTGCCAGCAACCGCCGTGGGGGAGACCAAGAGACCCAGTACTTC.

The rearrangement joins TRBV12-3 or TRBV12-4 to TRBJ2-6; tentative D call: TRBD1 (6 bases). V was clipped by 7 bases and J by 12 bases, with 19 bases between them. The CDR3 runs to 14 residues. The CDR3 sequence is CASTRGGTSFVLTF. In DNA, the CDR3 is TGTGCCAGCACCCGGGGTGGGACATCCTTCGTCCTGACTTTC.

This clonotype was detected ten times or more. The rearrangement uses TRBV12-3 or TRBV12-4 and TRBJ1-1; possibly TRBD1 for D (5 bases). This CDR3 spans 17 amino acids. Trimming removed 4 bases at V and 1 base at J, with 19 bases between. CDR3 coding DNA: TGTGCCAGCAGTTCTCCATCAGGGAGGCGGCCGAACACTGAAGCTTTCTTT. Its protein product is CASSSPSGRRPNTEAFF.

This clonotype was detected ten times or more. The chain has TRBV6-5 and TRBJ2-1; tentatively, D is TRBD1 (5 bases). CDR1 MNHEY and CDR2 SVGAGI come from the germline V gene. The length of the CDR3 is 11 residues. V dropped 7 bases and J dropped 6 bases, with 7 bases sitting between them. The CDR3 DNA reads TGTGCCAGCAATAGGGGCAATGAGCAGTTCTTC. Its protein is CASNRGNEQFF.

This chain connects TRBV20-1 to TRBJ2-1; maybe TRBD2 (6 bases). CDR3 size: 17 residues. Trimming left V 3 bases short and J 0 bases short, with 18 bases between. The V gene's germline CDR1 is DFQATT and CDR2 SNEGSKA (reference sequence). The CDR3: CSARARDTGVSYNEQFF. The DNA of the CDR3 is TGCAGTGCTAGGGCCCGCGATACGGGGGTCTCCTACAATGAGCAGTTCTTC.

This chain joins TRBV20-1 and TRBJ2-5; TRBD2 might be the D (6 bases). Trimming shortened V by 3 bases and J by 2 bases, and 16 bases separated the two germline ends. CDR1 and CDR2 from the germline V gene are DFQATT and SNEGSKA (reference sequence). The CDR3 totals 15 residues. The CDR3 coding sequence is TGCAGTGCTAGGCCTGCGGGACGTAAACAAGAGACCCAGTACTTC. Residues: CSARPAGRKQETQYF.

This clonotype was found many times. CDR3 protein: CASSSRRKSDYGYTF. CDR3 DNA sequence: TGTGCCAGCAGTTCCCGACGGAAATCCGACTATGGCTACACCTTC. The chain uses TRBV12-3 or TRBV12-4 and TRBJ1-2; D unclear. The V end lost 4 bases, the J end lost 3 bases, and 15 bases lay between the germline ends. The CDR3 runs 15 residues.